The next 6 T cell receptor beta chains were all read from a single sample in a study of T cell repertoires in cytomegalovirus infection. TCRdb fed the reads into MiXCR, producing one record per CDR3 protein. Here the sample spans more than 150,000 distinct CDR3 sequences, roughly a fifth being singletons. Material for sequencing was PBMCs. The receptors were sampled from a human donor in good health (CMV status not recorded). Some clones in this sample may be carry-over from other donors' samples.

This clonotype was seen a few times. The chain links TRBV5-5 to TRBJ2-2, with D possibly TRBD2 on 7 matching bases. CDR1 SGHKS and CDR2 YYEKEE come from the germline V gene (reference sequence). This CDR3 comprises 15 residues. V was trimmed by 4 bases and J by 2 bases, leaving 12 bases between them. CDR3 in DNA: TGTGCCAGCAGCCCCCGGGGGGCCAACACCGGGGAGCTGTTTTTT. This gives the protein CASSPRGANTGELFF.

The chain couples TRBV3-1 to TRBJ2-1; D is unclear. The length of the CDR3 is 12 residues. Trimming pared 3 bases from V and 8 bases from J, leaving 8 bases between. The germline gives CDR1 LGHDT, CDR2 YNNKEL (reference sequence). Here the CDR3 DNA reads TGTGCCAGCAGCCACCAGGCCCATGAGCAGTTCTTC. Its protein product is CASSHQAHEQFF.

The chain recombines TRBV29-1 with TRBJ1-1; no clear D gene. The CDR3 extends over 11 amino acids. V dropped 4 bases and J dropped 12 bases, with 15 bases sitting between them. Germline CDR1 reads SQVTM; CDR2 reads ANQGSEA. Here the CDR3 reads CSVGLLGMTFF. The CDR3 nucleotides read TGCAGCGTTGGATTATTGGGTATGACTTTCTTT.

This clonotype was recorded at least ten times. The chain links TRBV4-1 to TRBJ2-3; 11 bases match TRBD2. CDR1 and CDR2 (germline): MGHRA, YSYEKL. The CDR3 totals 17 residues. Unmatched junction bases numbered 7, after V lost 3 bases and J lost 2 bases. The CDR3 reads CASSHETSGTTTDTQYF. In DNA, the CDR3 is TGCGCCAGCAGCCACGAGACTAGCGGGACAACCACAGATACGCAGTATTTT.

This clonotype was recorded at least ten times. J is TRBJ2-1 and V is TRBV6-2 or TRBV6-3; the match to TRBD1 covers 8 bases. The CDR3 sequence is 15 residues long. The germline gives CDR1 MNHEY, CDR2 SVGEGT. The junction had 9 bases not matched to a gene; V was cut back by 5 bases and J by 6 bases. Here the CDR3 reads CASSHGTGGANEQFF. CDR3 nucleotides: TGTGCCAGCAGTCACGGGACAGGTGGGGCCAATGAGCAGTTCTTC.

This clonotype has a count of ten or more. V usage is TRBV7-2 and J usage is TRBJ2-7, with a possible D match to TRBD2 (6 bases). The germline V and J ends were trimmed by 2 bases and 3 bases, with 14 bases remaining between them. The CDR3 runs 15 residues. CDR1 and CDR2 from the germline V gene are SGHTA and FQGNSA. CDR3 in DNA: TGTGCCAGCAGCTTAACGGGAGTCCAGGACTACGAGCAGTACTTC. Its protein is CASSLTGVQDYEQYF.